This T cell receptor (beta chain) originates from a study of CD8+ T cells in alopecia areata. General observations from the study: One nonresponder makes the tie between baseline CD8+ expansion and response uncertain.

cDNA reverse transcribed from extracted RNA served as the sequencing template. The table came from immunoSEQ multiplex PCR; TCRdb's copy has only in-frame clones and leaves some out. The table includes about 190,000 clones, approximately 61% detected once. This clone was counted only a few times. Its antigen is currently unknown. Regarding treatment: oral pan-JAK inhibitor, 5-10 mg twice daily. The receptor was derived from a human donor with alopecia areata. The sample here was CD4+ T cells sorted from blood, taken at week 24, from a patient treated with tofacitinib.

CDR3 amino acids: CAWTQNAETQYF. The CDR3 DNA is TGTGCCTGGACCCAAAACGCGGAGACCCAGTACTTC. This sequence joins TRBV30 and TRBJ2-5; D is uncertain. In germline, CDR1 is GTSNPN, CDR2 SVGIG (reference sequence). The CDR3 loop spans 12 amino acids. The germline V and J ends were trimmed by 4 bases and 5 bases, with 11 bases remaining between them.